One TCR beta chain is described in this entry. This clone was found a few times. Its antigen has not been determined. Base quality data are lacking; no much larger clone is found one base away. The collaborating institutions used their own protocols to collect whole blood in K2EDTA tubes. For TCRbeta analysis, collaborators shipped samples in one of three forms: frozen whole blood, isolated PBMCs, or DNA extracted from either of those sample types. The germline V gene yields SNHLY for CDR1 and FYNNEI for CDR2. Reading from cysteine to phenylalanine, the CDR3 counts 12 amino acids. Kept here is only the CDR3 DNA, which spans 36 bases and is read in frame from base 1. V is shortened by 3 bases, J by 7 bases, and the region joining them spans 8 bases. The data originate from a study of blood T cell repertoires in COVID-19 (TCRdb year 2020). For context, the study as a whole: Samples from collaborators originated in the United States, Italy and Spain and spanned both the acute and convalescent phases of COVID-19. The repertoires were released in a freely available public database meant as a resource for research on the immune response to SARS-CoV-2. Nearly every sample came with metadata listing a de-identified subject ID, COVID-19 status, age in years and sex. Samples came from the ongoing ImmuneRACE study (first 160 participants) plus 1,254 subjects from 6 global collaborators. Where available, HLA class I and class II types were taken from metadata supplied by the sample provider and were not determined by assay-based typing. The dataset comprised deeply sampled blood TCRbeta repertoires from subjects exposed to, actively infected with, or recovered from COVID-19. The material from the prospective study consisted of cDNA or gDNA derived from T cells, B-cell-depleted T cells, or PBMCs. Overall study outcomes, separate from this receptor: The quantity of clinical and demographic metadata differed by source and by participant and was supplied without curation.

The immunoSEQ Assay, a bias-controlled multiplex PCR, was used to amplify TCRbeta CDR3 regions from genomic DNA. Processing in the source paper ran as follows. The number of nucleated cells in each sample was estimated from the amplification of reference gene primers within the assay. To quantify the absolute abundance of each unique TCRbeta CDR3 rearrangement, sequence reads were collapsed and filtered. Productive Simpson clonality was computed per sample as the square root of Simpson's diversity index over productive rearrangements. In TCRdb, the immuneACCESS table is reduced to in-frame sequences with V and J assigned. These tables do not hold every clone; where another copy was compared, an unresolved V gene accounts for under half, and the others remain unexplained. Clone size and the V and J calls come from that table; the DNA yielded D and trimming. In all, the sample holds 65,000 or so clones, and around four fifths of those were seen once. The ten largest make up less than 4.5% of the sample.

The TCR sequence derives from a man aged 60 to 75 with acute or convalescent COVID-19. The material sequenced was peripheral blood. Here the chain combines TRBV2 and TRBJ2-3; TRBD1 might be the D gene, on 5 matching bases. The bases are TGTGCCAGCAGTGACCAGGGATATACGCAGTATTTT. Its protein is CASSDQGYTQYF.